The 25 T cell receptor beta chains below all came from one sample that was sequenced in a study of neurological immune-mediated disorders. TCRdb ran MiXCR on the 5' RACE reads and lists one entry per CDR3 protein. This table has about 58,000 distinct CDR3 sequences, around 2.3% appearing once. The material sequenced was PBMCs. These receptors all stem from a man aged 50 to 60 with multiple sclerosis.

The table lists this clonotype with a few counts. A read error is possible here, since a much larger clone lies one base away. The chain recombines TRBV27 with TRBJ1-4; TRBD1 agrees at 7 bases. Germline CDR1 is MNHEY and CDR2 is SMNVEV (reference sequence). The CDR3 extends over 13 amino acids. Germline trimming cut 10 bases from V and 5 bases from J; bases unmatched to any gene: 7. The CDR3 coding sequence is TGTGCCAACCAGACAGGGAAGAATGAAAAACTGTTTTTT. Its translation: CANQTGKNEKLFF.

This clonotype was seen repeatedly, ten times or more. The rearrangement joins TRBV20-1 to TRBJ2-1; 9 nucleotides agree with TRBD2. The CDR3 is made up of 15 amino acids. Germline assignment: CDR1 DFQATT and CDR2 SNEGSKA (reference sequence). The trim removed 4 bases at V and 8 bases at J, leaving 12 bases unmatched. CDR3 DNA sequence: TGCAGTGCTAACCCATCGCGGGGGGGCATAGATGAGCAGTTCTTC. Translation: CSANPSRGGIDEQFF.

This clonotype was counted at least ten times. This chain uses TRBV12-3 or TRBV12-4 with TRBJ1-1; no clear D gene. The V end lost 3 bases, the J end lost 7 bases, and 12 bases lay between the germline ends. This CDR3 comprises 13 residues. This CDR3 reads CASSFGLFSEAFF. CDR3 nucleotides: TGTGCCAGCAGTTTTGGCCTCTTCAGTGAAGCTTTCTTT.

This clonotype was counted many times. DNA of the CDR3: TGTGCCAGCAGAAGGGACGAAAAAACGAAAGCTACCGAGCAGTACTTC. Protein product: CASRRDEKTKATEQYF. The chain combines TRBV6-6 with TRBJ2-7, with D perhaps assigned TRBD1 or TRBD2 (5 bases each). V dropped 6 bases and J dropped 6 bases, with 24 bases sitting between them. Germline lookup yields CDR1 MNHNY and CDR2 SVGAGI (reference sequence). The CDR3 contains 16 residues.

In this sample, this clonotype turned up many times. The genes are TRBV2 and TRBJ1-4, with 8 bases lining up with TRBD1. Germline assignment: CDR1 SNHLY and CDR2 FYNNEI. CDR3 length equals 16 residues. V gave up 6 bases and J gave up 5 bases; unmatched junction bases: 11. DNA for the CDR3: TGTGCCAGCAGCCAAAACAACAGGGGGATAAATGAAAAACTGTTTTTT. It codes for CASSQNNRGINEKLFF.

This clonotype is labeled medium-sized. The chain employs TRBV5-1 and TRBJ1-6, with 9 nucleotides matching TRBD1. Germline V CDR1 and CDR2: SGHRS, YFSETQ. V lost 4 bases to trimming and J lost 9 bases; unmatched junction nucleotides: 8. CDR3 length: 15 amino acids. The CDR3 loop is CASSLKGQGASPLHF. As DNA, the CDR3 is TGCGCCAGCAGCCTAAAGGGACAGGGAGCTTCACCCCTCCACTTT.

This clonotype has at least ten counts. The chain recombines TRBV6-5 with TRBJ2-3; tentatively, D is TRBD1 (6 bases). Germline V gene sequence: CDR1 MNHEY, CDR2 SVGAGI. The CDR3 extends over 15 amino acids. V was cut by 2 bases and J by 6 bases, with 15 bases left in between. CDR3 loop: CASSYSDRPLDTQYF. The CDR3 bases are TGTGCCAGCAGTTACAGCGACAGGCCGCTGGATACGCAGTATTTT.

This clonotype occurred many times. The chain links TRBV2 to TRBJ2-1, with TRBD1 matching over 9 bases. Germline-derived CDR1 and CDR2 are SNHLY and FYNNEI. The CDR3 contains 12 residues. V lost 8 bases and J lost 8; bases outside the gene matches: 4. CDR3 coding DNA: TGTGCCAGCCACAGGGGGCGGCATGAGCAGTTCTTC. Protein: CASHRGRHEQFF. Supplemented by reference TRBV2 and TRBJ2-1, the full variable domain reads EPEVTQTPSHQVTQMGQEVILRCVPISNHLYFYWYRQILGQKVEFLVSFYNNEISEKSEIFDDQFSVERPDGSNFTLKIRSTKLEDSAMYFCASHRGRHEQFFGPGTRLTVL.

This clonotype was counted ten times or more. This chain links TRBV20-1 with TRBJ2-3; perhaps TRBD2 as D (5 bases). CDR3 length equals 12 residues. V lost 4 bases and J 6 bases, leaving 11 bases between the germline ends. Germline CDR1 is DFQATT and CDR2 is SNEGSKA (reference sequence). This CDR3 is CSATDSSDTQYF. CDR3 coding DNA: TGCAGTGCTACGGACTCTTCCGATACGCAGTATTTT.

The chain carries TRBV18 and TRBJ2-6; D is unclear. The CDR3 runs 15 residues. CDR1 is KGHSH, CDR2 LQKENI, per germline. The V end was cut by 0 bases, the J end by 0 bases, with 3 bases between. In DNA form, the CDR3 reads TGTGCCAGCTCACCACCGAGCTCTGGGGCCAACGTCCTGACTTTC. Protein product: CASSPPSSGANVLTF. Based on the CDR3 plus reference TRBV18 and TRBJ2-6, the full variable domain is NAGVMQNPRHLVRRRGQEARLRCSPMKGHSHVYWYRQLPEEGLKFMVYLQKENIIDESGMPKERFSAEFPKEGPSILRIQQVVRGDSAAYFCASSPPSSGANVLTFGAGSRLTVL.

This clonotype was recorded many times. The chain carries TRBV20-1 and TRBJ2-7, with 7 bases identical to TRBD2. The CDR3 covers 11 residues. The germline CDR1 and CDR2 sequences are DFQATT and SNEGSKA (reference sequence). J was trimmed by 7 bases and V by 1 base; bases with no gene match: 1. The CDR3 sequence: CSARGEGEQYF. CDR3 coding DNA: TGCAGTGCTAGAGGGGAGGGGGAGCAGTACTTC.

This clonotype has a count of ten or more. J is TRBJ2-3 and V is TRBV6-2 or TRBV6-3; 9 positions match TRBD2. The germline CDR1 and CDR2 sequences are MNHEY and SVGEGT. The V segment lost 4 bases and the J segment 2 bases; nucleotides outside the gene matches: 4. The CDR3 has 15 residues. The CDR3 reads CASSFSGGPTDTQYF. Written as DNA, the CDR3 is TGTGCCAGCAGTTTTAGCGGGGGCCCCACAGATACGCAGTATTTT.

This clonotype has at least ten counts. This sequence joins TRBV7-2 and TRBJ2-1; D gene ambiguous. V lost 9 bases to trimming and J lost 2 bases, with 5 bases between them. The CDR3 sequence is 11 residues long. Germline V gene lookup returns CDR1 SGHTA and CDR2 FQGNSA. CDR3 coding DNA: TGTGCCAGTGGGGCCTACAATGAGCAGTTCTTC. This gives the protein CASGAYNEQFF.

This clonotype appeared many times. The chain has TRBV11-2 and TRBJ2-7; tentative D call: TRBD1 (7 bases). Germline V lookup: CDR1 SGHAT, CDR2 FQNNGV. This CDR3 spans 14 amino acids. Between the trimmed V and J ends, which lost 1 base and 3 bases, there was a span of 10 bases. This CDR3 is CASSLGGDSYEQYF. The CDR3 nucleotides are TGTGCCAGCAGCTTAGGCGGGGACAGCTACGAGCAGTACTTC.

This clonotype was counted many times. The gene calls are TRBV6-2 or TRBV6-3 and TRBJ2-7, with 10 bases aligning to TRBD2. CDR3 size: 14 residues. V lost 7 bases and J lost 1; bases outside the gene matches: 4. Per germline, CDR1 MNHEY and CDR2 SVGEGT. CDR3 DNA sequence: TGTGCCAGCACCAGGACTAGCGGATCCTACGAGCAGTACTTC. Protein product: CASTRTSGSYEQYF.

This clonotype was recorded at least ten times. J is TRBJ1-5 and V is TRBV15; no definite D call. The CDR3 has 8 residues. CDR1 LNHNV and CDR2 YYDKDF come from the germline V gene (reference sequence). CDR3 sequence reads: CSNQPQHF. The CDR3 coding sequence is TGTAGCAATCAGCCCCAGCATTTT.

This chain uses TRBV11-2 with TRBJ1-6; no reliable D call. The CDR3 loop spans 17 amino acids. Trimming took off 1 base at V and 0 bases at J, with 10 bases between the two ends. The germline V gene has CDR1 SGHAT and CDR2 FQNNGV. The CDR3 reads CASSLVPLSSYNSPLHF. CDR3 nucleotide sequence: TGTGCCAGCAGCTTAGTTCCTCTGAGCTCCTATAATTCACCCCTCCACTTT. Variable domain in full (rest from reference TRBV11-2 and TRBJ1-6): EAGVAQSPRYKIIEKRQSVAFWCNPISGHATLYWYQQILGQGPKLLIQFQNNGVVDDSQLPKDRFSAERLKGVDSTLKIQPAKLEDSAVYLCASSLVPLSSYNSPLHFGNGTRLTVT.

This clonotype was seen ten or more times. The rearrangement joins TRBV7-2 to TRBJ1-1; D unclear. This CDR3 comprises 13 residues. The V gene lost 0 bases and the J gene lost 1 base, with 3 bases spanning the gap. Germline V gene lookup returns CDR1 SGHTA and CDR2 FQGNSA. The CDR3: CASSLAPNTEAFF. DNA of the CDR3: TGTGCCAGCAGCTTAGCCCCGAACACTGAAGCTTTCTTT.

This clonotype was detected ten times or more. The CDR3 spells CASSQDEGRAYNEQFF. The CDR3 DNA reads as TGTGCCAGCAGCCAAGATGAGGGCAGGGCATACAATGAGCAGTTCTTC. The genes are TRBV14 and TRBJ2-1, with D perhaps being TRBD1 or TRBD2 (5 bases each). The CDR3 spans 16 residues. Per germline, CDR1 SGHDN and CDR2 FVKESK. V was clipped by 0 bases and J by 4 bases, with 13 bases between them. Full variable domain (remainder filled in from reference TRBV14 and TRBJ2-1): EAGVTQFPSHSVIEKGQTVTLRCDPISGHDNLYWYRRVMGKEIKFLLHFVKESKQDESGMPNNRFLAERTGGTYSTLKVQPAELEDSGVYFCASSQDEGRAYNEQFFGPGTRLTVL.

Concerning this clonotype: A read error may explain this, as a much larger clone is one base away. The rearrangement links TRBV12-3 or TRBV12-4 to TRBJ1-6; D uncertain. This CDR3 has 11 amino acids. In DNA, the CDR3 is TGTGTCAGCAGTTTGAGCGGTCCCCTCCACTTT. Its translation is CVSSLSGPLHF.

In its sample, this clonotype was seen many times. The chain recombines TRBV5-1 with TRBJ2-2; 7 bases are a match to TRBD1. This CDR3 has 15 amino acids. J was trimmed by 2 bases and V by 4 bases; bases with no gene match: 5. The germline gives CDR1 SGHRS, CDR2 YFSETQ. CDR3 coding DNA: TGCGCCAGCAGCGTACAGGGGTCTAACACCGGGGAGCTGTTTTTT. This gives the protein CASSVQGSNTGELFF.

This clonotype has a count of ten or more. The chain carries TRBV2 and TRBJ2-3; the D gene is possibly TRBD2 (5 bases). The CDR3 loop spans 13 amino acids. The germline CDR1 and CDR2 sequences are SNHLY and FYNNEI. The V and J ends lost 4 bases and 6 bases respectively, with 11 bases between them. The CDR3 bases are TGTGCCAGCAGTGTTGACACGGGGGATACGCAGTATTTT. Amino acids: CASSVDTGDTQYF.

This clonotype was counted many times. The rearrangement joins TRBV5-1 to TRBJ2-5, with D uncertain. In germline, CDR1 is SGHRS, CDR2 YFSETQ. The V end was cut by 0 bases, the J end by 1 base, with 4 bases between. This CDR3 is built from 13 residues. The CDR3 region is CASSLASQETQYF. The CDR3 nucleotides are TGCGCCAGCAGCTTGGCCTCCCAAGAGACCCAGTACTTC.

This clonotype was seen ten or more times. The CDR3 protein is CASSSGEGLYYGYTF. The CDR3 DNA follows: TGCGCCAGCAGCTCTGGGGAGGGACTTTACTATGGCTACACCTTC. The chain is built from TRBV5-1 and TRBJ1-2; D is perhaps TRBD1 (5 bases). Trimming pared 3 bases from V and 3 bases from J, leaving 15 bases between. The CDR3 runs 15 residues. In germline, CDR1 is SGHRS, CDR2 YFSETQ.

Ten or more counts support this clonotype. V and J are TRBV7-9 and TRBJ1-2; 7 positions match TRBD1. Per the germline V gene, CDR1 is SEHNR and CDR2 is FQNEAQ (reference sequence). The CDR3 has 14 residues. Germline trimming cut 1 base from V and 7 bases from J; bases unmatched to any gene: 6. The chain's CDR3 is CASSLEGALGGYTF. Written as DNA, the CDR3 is TGTGCCAGCAGCTTAGAGGGGGCTCTAGGTGGCTACACCTTC.